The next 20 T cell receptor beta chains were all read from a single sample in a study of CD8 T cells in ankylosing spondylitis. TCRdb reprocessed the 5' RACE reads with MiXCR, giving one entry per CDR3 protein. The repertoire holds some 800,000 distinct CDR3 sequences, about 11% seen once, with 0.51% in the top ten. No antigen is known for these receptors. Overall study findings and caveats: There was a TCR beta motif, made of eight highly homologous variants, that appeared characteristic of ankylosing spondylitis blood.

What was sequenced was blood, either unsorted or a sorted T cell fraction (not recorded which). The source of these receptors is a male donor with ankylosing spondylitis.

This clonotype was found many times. The CDR3, as DNA: TGCGCCAGCAGCATAGGGACGGGGAATCAGCCCCAGCATTTT. Translated: CASSIGTGNQPQHF. This rearrangement joins TRBV5-1 to TRBJ1-5; the D gene is possibly TRBD1 (5 bases). The CDR3 runs to 14 residues. The V and J ends lost 4 bases and 4 bases respectively, with 12 bases between them. Germline V gene data show CDR1 as SGHRS and CDR2 as YFSETQ.

The CDR3 sequence: CASTPTGFHGYTF. The DNA for the CDR3 is TGTGCCAGCACCCCAACAGGGTTCCATGGCTACACCTTC. This chain uses TRBV6-1 with TRBJ1-2; TRBD1 might be the D (6 bases). This CDR3 is 13 amino acids long. V was shortened by 7 bases and J by 6 bases, with 15 bases between the two germline ends. Germline values: CDR1 MNHNS, CDR2 SASEGT.

CDR3 sequence (DNA): TGTGCCAGCAGGGCAACGGGACAGGGGAATCAGCCCCAGCATTTT. Amino acids: CASRATGQGNQPQHF. This chain joins TRBV6-1 and TRBJ1-5; 10 nucleotides match TRBD1. The length of the CDR3 is 15 residues. J lost 4 bases, V lost 6 bases, and 6 bases had no gene match. CDR1 and CDR2 from the germline V gene are MNHNS and SASEGT.

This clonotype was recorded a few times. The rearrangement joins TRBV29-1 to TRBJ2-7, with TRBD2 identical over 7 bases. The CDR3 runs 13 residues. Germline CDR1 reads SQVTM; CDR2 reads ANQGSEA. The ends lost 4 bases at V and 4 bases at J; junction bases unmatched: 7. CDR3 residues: CSVGSGILYEQYF. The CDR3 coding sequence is TGCAGCGTTGGGAGCGGGATCCTTTACGAGCAGTACTTC.

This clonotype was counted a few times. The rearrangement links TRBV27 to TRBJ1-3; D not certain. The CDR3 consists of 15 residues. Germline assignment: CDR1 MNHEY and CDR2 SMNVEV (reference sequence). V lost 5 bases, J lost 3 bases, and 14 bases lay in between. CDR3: CASSTGLRGGNTIYF. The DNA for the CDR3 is TGTGCCAGCAGTACGGGTCTCCGAGGTGGAAACACCATATATTTT.

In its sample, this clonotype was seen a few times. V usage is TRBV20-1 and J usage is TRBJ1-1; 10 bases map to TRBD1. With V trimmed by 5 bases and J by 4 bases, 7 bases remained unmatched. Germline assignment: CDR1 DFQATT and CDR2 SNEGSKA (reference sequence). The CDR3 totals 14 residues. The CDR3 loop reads CSAGRQGASTEAFF. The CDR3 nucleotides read TGCAGTGCTGGCCGACAGGGGGCGAGCACTGAAGCTTTCTTT.

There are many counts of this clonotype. CDR3 in DNA: TGCGCCAGCAGCTTGTTTCTCGCCTACGAGCAGTACTTC. Amino acids: CASSLFLAYEQYF. V gene TRBV5-1 combines with J gene TRBJ2-7; D gene unclear. This CDR3 is 13 amino acids long. V lost 1 base and J 2 bases, leaving 7 bases between the germline ends. Germline-derived CDR1 and CDR2 are SGHRS and YFSETQ.

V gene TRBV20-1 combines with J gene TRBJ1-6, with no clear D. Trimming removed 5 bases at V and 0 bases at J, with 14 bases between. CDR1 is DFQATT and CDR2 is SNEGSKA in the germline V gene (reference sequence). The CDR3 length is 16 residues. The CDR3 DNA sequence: TGCAGTGCTTTCAAGACGGTGAGCTCCTATAATTCACCCCTCCACTTT. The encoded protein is CSAFKTVSSYNSPLHF.

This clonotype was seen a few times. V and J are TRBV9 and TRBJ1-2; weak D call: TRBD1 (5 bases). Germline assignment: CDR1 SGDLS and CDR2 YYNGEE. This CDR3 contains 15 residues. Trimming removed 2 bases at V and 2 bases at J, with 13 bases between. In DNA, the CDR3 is TGTGCCAGCAGCGTTAACCCCGGGGACAACTATGGCTACACCTTC. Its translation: CASSVNPGDNYGYTF.

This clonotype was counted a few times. The CDR3 nucleotides are TGCGCCAGCAGCCCGAGACAGGGAGGGAGCTACACCTTC. Its protein product is CASSPRQGGSYTF. V is TRBV4-3 and J is TRBJ1-2; 7 bases match TRBD1. The V and J ends lost 4 bases and 9 bases, in that order; junction bases with no gene match: 8. Per germline, CDR1 LGHNA and CDR2 YSLEER. The CDR3 is made up of 13 amino acids.

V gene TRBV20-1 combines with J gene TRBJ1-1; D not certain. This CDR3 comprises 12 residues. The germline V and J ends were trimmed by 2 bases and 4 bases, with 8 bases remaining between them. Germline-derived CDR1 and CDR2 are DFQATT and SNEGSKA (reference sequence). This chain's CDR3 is CSARSGPTEAFF. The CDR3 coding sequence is TGCAGTGCTAGATCCGGGCCCACTGAAGCTTTCTTT.

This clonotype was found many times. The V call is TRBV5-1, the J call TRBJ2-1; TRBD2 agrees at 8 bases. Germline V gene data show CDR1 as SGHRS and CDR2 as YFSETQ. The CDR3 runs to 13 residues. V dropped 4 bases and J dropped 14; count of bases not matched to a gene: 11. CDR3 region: CASSPRAGALEFF. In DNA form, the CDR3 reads TGCGCCAGCAGCCCCCGAGCGGGAGCGTTAGAGTTCTTC.

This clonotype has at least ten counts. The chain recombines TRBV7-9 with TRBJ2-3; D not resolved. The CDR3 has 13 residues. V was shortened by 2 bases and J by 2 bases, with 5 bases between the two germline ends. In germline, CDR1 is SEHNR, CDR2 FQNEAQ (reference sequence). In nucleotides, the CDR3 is TGTGCCAGCAGCTTAAACCCCACAGATACGCAGTATTTT. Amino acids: CASSLNPTDTQYF.

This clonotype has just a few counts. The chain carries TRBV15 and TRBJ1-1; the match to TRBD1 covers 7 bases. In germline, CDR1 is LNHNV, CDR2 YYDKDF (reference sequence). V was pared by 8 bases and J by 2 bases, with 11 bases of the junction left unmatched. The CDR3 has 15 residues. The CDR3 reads CATSPNPGGNTEAFF. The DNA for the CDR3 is TGTGCCACCTCACCTAACCCAGGGGGAAACACTGAAGCTTTCTTT.

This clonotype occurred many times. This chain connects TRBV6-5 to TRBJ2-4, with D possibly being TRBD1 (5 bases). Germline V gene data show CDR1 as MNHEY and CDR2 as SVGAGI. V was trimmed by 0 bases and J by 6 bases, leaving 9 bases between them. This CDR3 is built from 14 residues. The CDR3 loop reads CASSYSGHVNIQYF. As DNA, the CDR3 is TGTGCCAGCAGTTACTCCGGACACGTAAACATTCAGTACTTC.

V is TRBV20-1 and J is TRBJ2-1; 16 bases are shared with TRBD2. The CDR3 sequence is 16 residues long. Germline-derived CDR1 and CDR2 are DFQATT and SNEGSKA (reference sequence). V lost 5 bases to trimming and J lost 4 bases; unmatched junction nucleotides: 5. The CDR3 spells CSAPGTSGRVYNEQFF. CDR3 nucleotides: TGCAGTGCTCCAGGGACTAGCGGGAGGGTATACAATGAGCAGTTCTTC.

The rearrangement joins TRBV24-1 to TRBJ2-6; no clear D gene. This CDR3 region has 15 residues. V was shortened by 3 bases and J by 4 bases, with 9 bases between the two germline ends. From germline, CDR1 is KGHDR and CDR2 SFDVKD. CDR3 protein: CATSDPSIGANVLTF. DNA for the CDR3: TGTGCCACCAGTGATCCCAGTATCGGGGCCAACGTCCTGACTTTC.

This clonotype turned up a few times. The CDR3 DNA sequence: TGTGCCAGCAGCGTATCGGGGAGGGGGAGCACTGAAGCTTTCTTT. It is translated as CASSVSGRGSTEAFF. V is TRBV9 and J is TRBJ1-1; D perhaps matches TRBD1 (6 bases). This CDR3 has 15 amino acids. V lost 1 base, J lost 4 bases, and 14 bases lay in between. Germline V lookup: CDR1 SGDLS, CDR2 YYNGEE.

Here the CDR3 DNA reads TGTGCCATCAGTACCGGGACAGGGTACGGCAATGAGCAGTTCTTC. Residues: CAISTGTGYGNEQFF. The chain couples TRBV10-3 to TRBJ2-1, with 9 bases aligning to TRBD1. In germline, CDR1 is ENHRY, CDR2 SYGVKD. The CDR3 has 15 residues. The trim removed 5 bases at V and 6 bases at J, leaving 8 bases unmatched.

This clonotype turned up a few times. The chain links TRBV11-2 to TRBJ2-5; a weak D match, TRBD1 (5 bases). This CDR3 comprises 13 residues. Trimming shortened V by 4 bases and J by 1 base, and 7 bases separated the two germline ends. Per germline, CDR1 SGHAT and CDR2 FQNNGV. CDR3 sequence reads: CASSSRVQETQYF. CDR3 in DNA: TGTGCCAGCAGCTCCAGGGTCCAAGAGACCCAGTACTTC.